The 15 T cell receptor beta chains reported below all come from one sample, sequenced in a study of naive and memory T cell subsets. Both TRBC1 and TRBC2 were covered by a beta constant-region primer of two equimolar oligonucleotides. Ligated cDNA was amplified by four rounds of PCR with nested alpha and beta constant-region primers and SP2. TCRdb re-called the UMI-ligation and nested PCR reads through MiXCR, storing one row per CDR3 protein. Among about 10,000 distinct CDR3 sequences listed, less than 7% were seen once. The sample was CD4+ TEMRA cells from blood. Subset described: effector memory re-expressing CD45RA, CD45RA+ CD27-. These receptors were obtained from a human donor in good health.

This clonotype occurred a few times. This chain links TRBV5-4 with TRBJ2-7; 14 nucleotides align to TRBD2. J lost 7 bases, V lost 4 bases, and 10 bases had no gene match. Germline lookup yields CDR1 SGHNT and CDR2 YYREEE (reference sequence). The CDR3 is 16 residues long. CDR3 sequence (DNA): TGTGCCAGCAGCCGAGGGACTAGCGGGGGCTTGAGGGAGCAGTACTTC. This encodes CASSRGTSGGLREQYF.

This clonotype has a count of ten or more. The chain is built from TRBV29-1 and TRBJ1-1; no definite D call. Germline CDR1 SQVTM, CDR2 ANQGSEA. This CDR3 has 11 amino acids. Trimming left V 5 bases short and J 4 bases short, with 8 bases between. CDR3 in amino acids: CSVLVSTEAFF. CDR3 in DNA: TGCAGCGTTCTCGTATCCACTGAAGCTTTCTTT.

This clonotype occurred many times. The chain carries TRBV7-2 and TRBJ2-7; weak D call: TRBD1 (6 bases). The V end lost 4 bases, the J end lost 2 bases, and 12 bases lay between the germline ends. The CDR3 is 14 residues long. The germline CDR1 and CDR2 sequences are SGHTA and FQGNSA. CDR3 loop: CASSSKDRPYEQYF. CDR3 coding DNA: TGTGCCAGCAGCTCCAAAGACAGGCCCTACGAGCAGTACTTC.

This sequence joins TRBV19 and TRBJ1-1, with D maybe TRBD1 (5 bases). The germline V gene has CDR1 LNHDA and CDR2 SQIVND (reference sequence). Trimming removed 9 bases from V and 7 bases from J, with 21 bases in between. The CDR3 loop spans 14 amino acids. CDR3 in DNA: TGTGCCAGCCGCATCGGGGGAGAGAGGGGTGAAGCTTTCTTT. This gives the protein CASRIGGERGEAFF.

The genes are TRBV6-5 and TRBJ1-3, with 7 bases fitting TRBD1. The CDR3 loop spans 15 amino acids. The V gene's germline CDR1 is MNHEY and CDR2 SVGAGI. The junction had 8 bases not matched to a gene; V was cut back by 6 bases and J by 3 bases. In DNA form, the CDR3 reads TGTGCCAGCAGACGTACCACAGGGGTTGGAAACACCATATATTTT. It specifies CASRRTTGVGNTIYF.

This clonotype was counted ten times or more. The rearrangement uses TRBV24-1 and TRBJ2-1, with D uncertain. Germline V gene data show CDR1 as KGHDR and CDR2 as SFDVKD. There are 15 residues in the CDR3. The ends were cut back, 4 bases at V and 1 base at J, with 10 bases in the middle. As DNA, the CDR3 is TGTGCCACCAGTGACCCCGCAGGATCCTACAATGAGCAGTTCTTC. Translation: CATSDPAGSYNEQFF.

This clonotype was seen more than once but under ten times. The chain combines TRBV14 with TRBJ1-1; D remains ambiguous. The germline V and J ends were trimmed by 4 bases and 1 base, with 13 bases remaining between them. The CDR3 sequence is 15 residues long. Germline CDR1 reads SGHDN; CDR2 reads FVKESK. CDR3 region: CASSRLSGPNTEAFF. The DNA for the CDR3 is TGTGCCAGCAGCCGTCTGTCAGGCCCGAACACTGAAGCTTTCTTT. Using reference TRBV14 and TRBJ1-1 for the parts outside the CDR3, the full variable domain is EAGVTQFPSHSVIEKGQTVTLRCDPISGHDNLYWYRRVMGKEIKFLLHFVKESKQDESGMPNNRFLAERTGGTYSTLKVQPAELEDSGVYFCASSRLSGPNTEAFFGQGTRLTVV.

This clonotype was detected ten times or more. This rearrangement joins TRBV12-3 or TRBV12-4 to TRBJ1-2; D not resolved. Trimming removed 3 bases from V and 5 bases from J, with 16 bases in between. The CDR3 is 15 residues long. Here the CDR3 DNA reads TGTGCCAGCAGTTTTTCTTCCTCCATGGGGTATGGCTACACCTTC. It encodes CASSFSSSMGYGYTF.

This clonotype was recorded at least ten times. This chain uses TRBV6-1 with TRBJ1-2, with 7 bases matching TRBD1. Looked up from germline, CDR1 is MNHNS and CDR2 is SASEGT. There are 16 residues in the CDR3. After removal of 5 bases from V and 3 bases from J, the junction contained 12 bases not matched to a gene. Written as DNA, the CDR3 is TGTGCCAGCAGTCCGAACGGAAACAGGGGCGACTATGGCTACACCTTC. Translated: CASSPNGNRGDYGYTF.

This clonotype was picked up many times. For the CDR3, the DNA is TGTGCCAGCAGCCTGGGACTAGCGGGACAAGAGACCCAGTACTTC. It translates to CASSLGLAGQETQYF. The chain combines TRBV5-5 with TRBJ2-5; 13 nucleotides agree with TRBD2. The trim removed 4 bases at V and 2 bases at J, leaving 2 bases unmatched. From germline, CDR1 is SGHKS and CDR2 YYEKEE (reference sequence). The CDR3 consists of 15 residues.

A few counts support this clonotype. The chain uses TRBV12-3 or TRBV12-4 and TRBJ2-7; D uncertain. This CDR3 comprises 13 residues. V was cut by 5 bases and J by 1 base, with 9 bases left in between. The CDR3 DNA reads TGTGCCAGCAGTCCCACTGAGTCCTACGAGCAGTACTTC. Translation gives CASSPTESYEQYF.

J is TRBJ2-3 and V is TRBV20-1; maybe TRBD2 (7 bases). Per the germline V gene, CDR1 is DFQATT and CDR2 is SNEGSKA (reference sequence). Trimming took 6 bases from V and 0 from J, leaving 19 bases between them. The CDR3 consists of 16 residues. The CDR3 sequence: CSAWGGAKTSTDTQYF. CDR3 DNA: TGCAGTGCCTGGGGGGGGGCCAAAACTAGCACAGATACGCAGTATTTT.

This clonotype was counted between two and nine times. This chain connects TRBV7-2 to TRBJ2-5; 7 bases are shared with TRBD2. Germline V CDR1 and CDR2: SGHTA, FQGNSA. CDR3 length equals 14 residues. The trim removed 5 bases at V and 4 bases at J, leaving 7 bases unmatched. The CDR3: CASSRGEFRETQYF. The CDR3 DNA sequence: TGTGCCAGCAGCCGGGGGGAGTTTAGAGAGACCCAGTACTTC.

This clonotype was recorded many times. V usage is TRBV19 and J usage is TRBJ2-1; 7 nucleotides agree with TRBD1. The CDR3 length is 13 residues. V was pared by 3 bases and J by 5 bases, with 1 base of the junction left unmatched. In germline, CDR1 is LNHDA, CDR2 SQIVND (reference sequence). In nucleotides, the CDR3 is TGTGCCAGTAGTATGCAGGGGGACAATGAGCAGTTCTTC. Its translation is CASSMQGDNEQFF.

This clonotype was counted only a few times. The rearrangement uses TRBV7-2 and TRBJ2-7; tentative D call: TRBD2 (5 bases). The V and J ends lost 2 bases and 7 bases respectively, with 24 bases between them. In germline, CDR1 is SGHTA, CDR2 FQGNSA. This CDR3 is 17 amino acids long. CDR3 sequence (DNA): TGTGCCAGCAGCTTACGGTTTCGGGCTGAGGGCTTTTTGGAGCAGTACTTC. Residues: CASSLRFRAEGFLEQYF.